This is a list of T cell receptor beta chains from one sample in a study of cytomegalovirus exposure and HLA in healthy donors. Sequencing was performed with immunoSEQ multiplex PCR; in TCRdb, only in-frame clones are kept and a portion is missing. The sample records 160,000 or so clones, approximately 80% being singletons. The sequencing input was PBMCs. The receptors stem from a male donor in good health and CMV-seropositive. CDR3s include the opening cysteine and the closing phenylalanine or tryptophan. D genes are given only for firm matches. The size of a clone is reported for some rows only, either as once, few or many, or as a class for expanded clones.

v_call: TRBV19
d_call: .
j_call: TRBJ2-3
clone_size: .
cdr3_nt: TGTGCCAGTACCAGGGCTGGAGATACGCAGTATTTT
cdr3_aa: CASTRAGDTQYF

v_call: TRBV7-9
d_call: .
j_call: TRBJ2-1
clone_size: .
cdr3_nt: TGTGCCAGCAGCCCCTCAAGCGGCAGCTCCTACAATGAGCAGTTCTTC
cdr3_aa: CASSPSSGSSYNEQFF

v_call: TRBV5-1
d_call: .
j_call: TRBJ2-7
clone_size: .
cdr3_nt: TGCGCCAGCAGCTTTGTTGCCAGCTACGAGCAGTACTTC
cdr3_aa: CASSFVASYEQYF

v_call: TRBV5-1
d_call: TRBD2
j_call: TRBJ2-1
clone_size: .
cdr3_nt: TGCGCCAGCAGAGGGACTAGCGGCCAGGGTGAGCAGTTCTTC
cdr3_aa: CASRGTSGQGEQFF

v_call: TRBV28
d_call: .
j_call: TRBJ1-3
clone_size: .
cdr3_nt: TGTGCCAGCAGTTCTCTTAGGGGTGCTGGAAACACCATATATTTT
cdr3_aa: CASSSLRGAGNTIYF

v_call: TRBV7-2
d_call: .
j_call: TRBJ2-7
clone_size: .
cdr3_nt: TGTGCCAGCAGCTTGCGGCCGGGGGAGTCCTACGAGCAGTACTTC
cdr3_aa: CASSLRPGESYEQYF

v_call: TRBV11-3
d_call: TRBD2
j_call: TRBJ2-1
clone_size: .
cdr3_nt: TGTGCCAGCAGCAAAGGACTAGCGGGAGGAAATGAGCAGTTCTTC
cdr3_aa: CASSKGLAGGNEQFF

v_call: TRBV6-6
d_call: .
j_call: TRBJ1-1
clone_size: .
cdr3_nt: TGTGCCAGCAGTTACAGCGAAGGCGGTCGAGCTTTCTTT
cdr3_aa: CASSYSEGGRAFF

v_call: TRBV6-1
d_call: .
j_call: TRBJ1-4
clone_size: .
cdr3_nt: TGTGCCAGCAGGCCTGGCCGTTCAACTAATGAAAAACTGTTTTTT
cdr3_aa: CASRPGRSTNEKLFF

v_call: TRBV13
d_call: TRBD1
j_call: TRBJ1-5
clone_size: .
cdr3_nt: TGTGCCAGCAGCTTAGGTCGGGGACAGGGGTTTGGGAATCAGCCCCAGCATTTT
cdr3_aa: CASSLGRGQGFGNQPQHF

v_call: TRBV14
d_call: .
j_call: TRBJ2-7
clone_size: .
cdr3_nt: TGTGCCAGCAGCCAAGATTTAGGGGCCGGATCCTACGAGCAGTACTTC
cdr3_aa: CASSQDLGAGSYEQYF

v_call: TRBV14
d_call: TRBD2
j_call: TRBJ2-1
clone_size: once
cdr3_nt: TGTGCCAGCAGCCAAAGAAGGACTAGCGGGTTTAGCTCCTACAATGAGCAGTTCTTC
cdr3_aa: CASSQRRTSGFSSYNEQFF

v_call: TRBV16
d_call: TRBD1
j_call: TRBJ1-4
clone_size: .
cdr3_nt: TGTGCCAGCAGCCCTCCCCCAGGGGGGAATGAAAAACTGTTTTTT
cdr3_aa: CASSPPPGGNEKLFF

v_call: TRBV10-3
d_call: .
j_call: TRBJ2-1
clone_size: .
cdr3_nt: TGTGCCATCAGTGGTGGTCGGGGTCAGGGGGGCAATGAGCAGTTCTTC
cdr3_aa: CAISGGRGQGGNEQFF

v_call: TRBV6-5
d_call: .
j_call: TRBJ2-5
clone_size: .
cdr3_nt: TGTGCCAGCAGGGAGAGAAGAGGTCAAGAGACCCAGTACTTC
cdr3_aa: CASRERRGQETQYF

v_call: TRBV27
d_call: .
j_call: TRBJ2-3
clone_size: .
cdr3_nt: TGTGCCAGCAGTTATAGTGGCAGGGCAAGCACAGATACGCAGTATTTT
cdr3_aa: CASSYSGRASTDTQYF

v_call: TRBV7-9
d_call: .
j_call: TRBJ1-1
clone_size: .
cdr3_nt: TGTGCCAGCAGCCTCCTAGCGGGCACTGAAGCTTTCTTT
cdr3_aa: CASSLLAGTEAFF

v_call: TRBV11-3
d_call: .
j_call: TRBJ2-7
clone_size: .
cdr3_nt: TGTGCCAGCAGCTTAGTCGCTGGAGGGCCGTACGAGCAGTACTTC
cdr3_aa: CASSLVAGGPYEQYF

v_call: TRBV7-7
d_call: .
j_call: TRBJ2-7
clone_size: .
cdr3_nt: TGTGCTAGCAGCCTGGAGATGGGGCCAGGCTACGAGCAGTACTTC
cdr3_aa: CASSLEMGPGYEQYF

v_call: TRBV5-1
d_call: TRBD1
j_call: TRBJ2-7
clone_size: .
cdr3_nt: TGCGCCAGCAGCTTGGGAGGGACAGCGACCTACGAGCAGTACTTC
cdr3_aa: CASSLGGTATYEQYF

v_call: TRBV7-3
d_call: .
j_call: TRBJ2-1
clone_size: .
cdr3_nt: TGTGCCAGCAGCTTAAGTGGCCATGAGCAGTTCTTC
cdr3_aa: CASSLSGHEQFF

v_call: TRBV11-3
d_call: .
j_call: TRBJ2-1
clone_size: few
cdr3_nt: TGTGCCAGCAGGTACGTTCTCACGGATGAGCAGTTCTTC
cdr3_aa: CASRYVLTDEQFF

v_call: TRBV29-1
d_call: TRBD2
j_call: TRBJ2-1
clone_size: few
cdr3_nt: TGCAGCGTTGAAGTGCTAGCGGGAGGGGAGCCCTACAATGAGCAGTTCTTC
cdr3_aa: CSVEVLAGGEPYNEQFF

v_call: TRBV28
d_call: .
j_call: TRBJ1-3
clone_size: .
cdr3_nt: TGTGCCAGCAGTTTGGCACAGAGCTCTGGAAACACCATATATTTT
cdr3_aa: CASSLAQSSGNTIYF

v_call: TRBV5-1
d_call: .
j_call: TRBJ1-1
clone_size: .
cdr3_nt: TGCGCCAGCAGCGCCTCAGGGGAGGGGACTGAAGCTTTCTTT
cdr3_aa: CASSASGEGTEAFF

v_call: TRBV7-3
d_call: TRBD2
j_call: TRBJ2-1
clone_size: .
cdr3_nt: TGTGCCAGCAGCTCAGCGGGAGTAGGTGAGCAGTTCTTC
cdr3_aa: CASSSAGVGEQFF